In this sample, the clone carrying this T cell receptor (beta chain) turned up a few times. One entry per CDR3 protein results from TCRdb running MiXCR on the 5' RACE reads. The data hold some 290,000 distinct CDR3 sequences, with 15% to 20% observed a single time. This specimen comes from a study of CD8 T cells in ankylosing spondylitis. Deletions cut 1 base from V and 0 bases from J, with 7 bases between. The germline V gene encodes CDR1 DFQATT and CDR2 SNEGSKA (reference sequence). This CDR3 region has 14 residues. The origin of this receptor is a male donor with ankylosing spondylitis or in good health (not recorded which). This chain joins TRBV20-1 and TRBJ2-4; weak D call: TRBD2 (6 bases). Sequencing was done on a sample of blood, either unsorted or a sorted T cell fraction (not recorded which). DNA of the CDR3: TGCAGTGCTAGAGGGGGGGTAGCCAAAAACATTCAGTACTTC. Its protein product is CSARGGVAKNIQYF.